Reported below is one T cell receptor (beta chain). This sample was taken from a study of cytomegalovirus exposure and HLA in healthy donors. This CDR3 is 16 amino acids long. The PCR contained 60 Vbeta and 13 Jbeta primers. Only in-frame clones appear in the TCRdb table, and some are missing; sequencing was by immunoSEQ multiplex PCR. The table has 150,000 to 200,000 clones, 65% to 80% seen once. Specimen: PBMCs. The sequence came from a woman between 40 and 55 years old in good health and CMV-seropositive. V usage is TRBV12-2 and J usage is TRBJ2-7; the DNA was not compared with TRBD1, the D call given in the table. TRBV12-2 is described as a pseudogene. CDR3 DNA sequence: TGTGCAAGTCGCGTAACTTGCCGGGACAACTCCTACGAGCAGTACTTC. Its translation: CASRVTCRDNSYEQYF.